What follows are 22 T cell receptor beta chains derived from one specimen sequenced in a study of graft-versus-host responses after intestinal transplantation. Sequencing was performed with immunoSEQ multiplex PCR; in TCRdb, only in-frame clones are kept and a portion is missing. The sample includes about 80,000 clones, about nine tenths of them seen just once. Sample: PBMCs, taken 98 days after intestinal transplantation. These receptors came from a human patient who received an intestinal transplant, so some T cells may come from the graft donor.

CDR3 sequence (DNA): TGCGCCAGCAGCCACAAACAGGGAGATGGAAACACCATATATTTT. It translates to CASSHKQGDGNTIYF. The V and J genes are TRBV5-1 and TRBJ1-3; possible D gene TRBD1, 6 bases. The length of the CDR3 is 15 residues. Between the trimmed V and J ends, which lost 4 bases and 3 bases, there was a span of 14 bases. CDR1 is SGHRS, CDR2 YFSETQ, per germline.

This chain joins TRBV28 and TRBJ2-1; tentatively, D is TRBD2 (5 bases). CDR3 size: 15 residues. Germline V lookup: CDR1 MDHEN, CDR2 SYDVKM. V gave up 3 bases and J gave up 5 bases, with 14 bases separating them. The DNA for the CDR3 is TGTGCCAGCAGTTTCCGACCCGAGGGCCACAATGAGCAGTTCTTC. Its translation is CASSFRPEGHNEQFF.

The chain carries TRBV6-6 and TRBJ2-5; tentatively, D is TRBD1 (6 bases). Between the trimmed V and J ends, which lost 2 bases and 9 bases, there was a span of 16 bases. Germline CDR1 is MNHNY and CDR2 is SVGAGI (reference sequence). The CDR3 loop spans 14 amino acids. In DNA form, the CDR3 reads TGTGCCAGCAGTTACCACGGACAGTCATATGCCCAGTACTTC. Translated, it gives CASSYHGQSYAQYF.

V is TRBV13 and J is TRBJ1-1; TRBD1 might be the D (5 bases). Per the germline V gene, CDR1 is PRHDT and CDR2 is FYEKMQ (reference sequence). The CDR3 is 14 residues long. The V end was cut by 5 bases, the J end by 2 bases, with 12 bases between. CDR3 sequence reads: CASSLLTANTEAFF. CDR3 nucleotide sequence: TGTGCCAGCAGCCTCTTGACAGCTAACACTGAAGCTTTCTTT.

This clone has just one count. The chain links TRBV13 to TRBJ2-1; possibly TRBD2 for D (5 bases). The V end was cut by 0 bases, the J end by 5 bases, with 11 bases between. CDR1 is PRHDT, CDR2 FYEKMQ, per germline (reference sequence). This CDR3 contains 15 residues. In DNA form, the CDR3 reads TGTGCCAGCAGCTTAGGGGAGGTTAGGGACAATGAGCAGTTCTTC. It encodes CASSLGEVRDNEQFF.

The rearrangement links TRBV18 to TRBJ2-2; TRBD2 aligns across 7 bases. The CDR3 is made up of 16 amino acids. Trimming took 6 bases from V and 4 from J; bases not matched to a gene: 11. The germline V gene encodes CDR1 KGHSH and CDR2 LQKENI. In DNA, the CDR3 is TGTGCCAGCTCGATCTTCGCGGGCGGGGGCACCGGGGAGCTGTTTTTT. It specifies CASSIFAGGGTGELFF.

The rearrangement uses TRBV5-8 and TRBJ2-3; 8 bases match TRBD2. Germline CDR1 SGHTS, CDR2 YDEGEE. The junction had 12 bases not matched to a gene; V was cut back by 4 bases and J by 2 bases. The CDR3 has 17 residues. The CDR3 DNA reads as TGTGCCAGCAGCACCGGGAAAATAGCGGGACCCACAGATACGCAGTATTTT. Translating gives CASSTGKIAGPTDTQYF.

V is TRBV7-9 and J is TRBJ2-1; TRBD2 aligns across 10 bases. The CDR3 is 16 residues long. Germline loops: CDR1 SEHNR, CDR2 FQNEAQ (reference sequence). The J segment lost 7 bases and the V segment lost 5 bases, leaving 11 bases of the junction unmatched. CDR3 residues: CASSEHLAGARNEQFF. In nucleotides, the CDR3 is TGTGCCAGCAGCGAGCATCTAGCGGGAGCTCGGAATGAGCAGTTCTTC.

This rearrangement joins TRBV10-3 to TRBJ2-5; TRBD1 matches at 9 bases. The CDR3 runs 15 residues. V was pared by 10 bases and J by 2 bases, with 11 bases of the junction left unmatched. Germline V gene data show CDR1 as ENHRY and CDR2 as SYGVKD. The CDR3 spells CATRLGGTGQETQYF. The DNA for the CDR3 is TGTGCCACCCGTCTGGGGGGGACAGGGCAAGAGACCCAGTACTTC.

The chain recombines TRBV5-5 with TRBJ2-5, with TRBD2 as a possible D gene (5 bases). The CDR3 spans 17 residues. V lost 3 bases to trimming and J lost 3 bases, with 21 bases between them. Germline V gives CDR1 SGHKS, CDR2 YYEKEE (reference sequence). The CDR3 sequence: CASSYGRVSFVEETQYF. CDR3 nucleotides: TGTGCCAGCAGCTACGGGCGGGTTTCTTTCGTCGAAGAGACCCAGTACTTC.

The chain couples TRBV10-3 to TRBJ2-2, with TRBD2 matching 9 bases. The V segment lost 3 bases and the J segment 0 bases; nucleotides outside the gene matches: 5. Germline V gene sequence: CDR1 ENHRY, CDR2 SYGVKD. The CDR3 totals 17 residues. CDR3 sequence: CAISELAGLANTGELFF. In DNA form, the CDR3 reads TGTGCCATCAGTGAACTAGCGGGTCTCGCGAACACCGGGGAGCTGTTTTTT.

CDR3 DNA: TGTGCCAGCAGCCACCAACCGGGCAGGGAAAGCGAGCAGTACTTC. Its protein product is CASSHQPGRESEQYF. This chain links TRBV7-6 with TRBJ2-7, with D possibly being TRBD1 (5 bases). With 5 bases removed from V and 6 bases from J, the gap between germline ends came to 20 bases. Per germline, CDR1 SGHVS and CDR2 FNYEAQ. The length of the CDR3 is 15 residues.

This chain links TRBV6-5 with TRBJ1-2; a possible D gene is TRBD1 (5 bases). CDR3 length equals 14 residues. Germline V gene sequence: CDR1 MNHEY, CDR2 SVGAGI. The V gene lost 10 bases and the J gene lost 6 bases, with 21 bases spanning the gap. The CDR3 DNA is TGTGCCATCTCTCGTGTTGCCGGGGGTGATGGCTACACCTTC. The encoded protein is CAISRVAGGDGYTF.

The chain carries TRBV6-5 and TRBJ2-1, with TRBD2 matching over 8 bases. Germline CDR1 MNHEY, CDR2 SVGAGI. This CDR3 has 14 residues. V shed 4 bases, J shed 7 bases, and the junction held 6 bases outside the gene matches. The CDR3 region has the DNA TGTGCCAGCAGTTCGGGGGGGCCTAGGAATGAGCAGTTCTTC. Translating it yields CASSSGGPRNEQFF.

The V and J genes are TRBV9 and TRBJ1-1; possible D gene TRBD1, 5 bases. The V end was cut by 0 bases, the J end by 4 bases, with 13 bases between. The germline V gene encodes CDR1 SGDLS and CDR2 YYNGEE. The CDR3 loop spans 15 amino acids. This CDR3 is CASSVGGSDSTEAFF. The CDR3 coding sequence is TGTGCCAGCAGCGTAGGGGGGTCAGACAGCACTGAAGCTTTCTTT.

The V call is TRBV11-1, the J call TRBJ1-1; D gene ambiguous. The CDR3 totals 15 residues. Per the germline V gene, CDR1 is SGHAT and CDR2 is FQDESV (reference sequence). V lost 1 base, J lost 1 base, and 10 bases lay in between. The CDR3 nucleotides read TGTGCCAGCAGCTTAGGTGGACTCCGGAACACTGAAGCTTTCTTT. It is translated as CASSLGGLRNTEAFF. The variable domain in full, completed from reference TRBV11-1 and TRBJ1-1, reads EAEVAQSPRYKITEKSQAVAFWCDPISGHATLYWYRQILGQGPELLVQFQDESVVDDSQLPKDRFSAERLKGVDSTLKIQPAELGDSAMYLCASSLGGLRNTEAFFGQGTRLTVV.

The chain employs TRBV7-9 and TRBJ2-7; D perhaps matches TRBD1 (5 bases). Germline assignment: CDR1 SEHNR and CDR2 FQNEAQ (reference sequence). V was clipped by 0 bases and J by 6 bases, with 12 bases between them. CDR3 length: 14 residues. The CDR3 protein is CASSLAAGWGEQYF. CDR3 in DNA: TGTGCCAGCAGCTTAGCGGCAGGGTGGGGCGAGCAGTACTTC.

CDR3 nucleotides: TGCGCCAGCAGCTTGGGGCGATACTTCAGGGACACTGAAGCTTTCTTT. It encodes CASSLGRYFRDTEAFF. This chain uses TRBV5-1 with TRBJ1-1, with a weak D call TRBD1 (5 bases). Deletions cut 0 bases from V and 3 bases from J, with 15 bases between. The CDR3 has 16 residues. Germline CDR1 reads SGHRS; CDR2 reads YFSETQ.

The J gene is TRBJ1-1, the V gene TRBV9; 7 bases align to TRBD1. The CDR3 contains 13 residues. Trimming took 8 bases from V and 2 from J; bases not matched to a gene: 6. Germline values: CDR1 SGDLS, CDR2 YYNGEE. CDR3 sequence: CASSGQLNTEAFF. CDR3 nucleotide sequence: TGTGCCAGTTCGGGACAGCTCAACACTGAAGCTTTCTTT.

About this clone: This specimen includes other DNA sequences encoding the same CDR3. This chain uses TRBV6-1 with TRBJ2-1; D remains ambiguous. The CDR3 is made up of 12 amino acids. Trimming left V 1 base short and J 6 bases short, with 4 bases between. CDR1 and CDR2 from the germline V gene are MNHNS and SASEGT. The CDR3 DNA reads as TGTGCCAGCAGTGAAGGTGGCAATGAGCAGTTCTTC. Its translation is CASSEGGNEQFF.

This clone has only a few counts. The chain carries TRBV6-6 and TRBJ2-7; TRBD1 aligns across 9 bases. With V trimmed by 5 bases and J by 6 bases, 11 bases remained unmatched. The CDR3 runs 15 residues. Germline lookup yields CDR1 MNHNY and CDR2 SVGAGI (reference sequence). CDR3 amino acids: CASSKTGGQTGEQYF. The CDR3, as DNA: TGTGCCAGCAGTAAAACAGGGGGCCAAACGGGCGAGCAGTACTTC.

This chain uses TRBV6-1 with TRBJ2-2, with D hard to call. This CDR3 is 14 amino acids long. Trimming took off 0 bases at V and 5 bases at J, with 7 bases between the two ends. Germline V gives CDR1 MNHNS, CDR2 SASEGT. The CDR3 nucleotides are TGTGCCAGCAGTGAAGCTTATCGGACCGGGGAGCTGTTTTTT. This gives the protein CASSEAYRTGELFF.